This T cell receptor (beta chain) was identified in a study of PD-1 blockade in classical Hodgkin lymphoma. Germline V gene sequence: CDR1 KGHSH, CDR2 LQKENI. V lost 2 bases to trimming and J lost 6 bases, with 10 bases between them. The CDR3 length is 13 residues. This table comes from immunoSEQ multiplex PCR, and its TCRdb copy is limited to in-frame clones, with some not included. The sample has approximately 31,000 clones, roughly 94% seen once. Time point defined: newly diagnosed, previously untreated cHL patient sample. Peripheral samples used as comparators were newly diagnosed, untreated classical Hodgkin lymphoma PBMCs.

This TCR was sampled from a human donor with classical Hodgkin lymphoma. Sequenced: peripheral blood mononuclear cells (PBMCs). The chain joins TRBV18 to TRBJ1-1, with D tentatively TRBD1 (5 bases). The CDR3 spells CASSPWAGSEAFF. The CDR3 bases are TGTGCCAGCTCACCATGGGCAGGGTCTGAAGCTTTCTTT.